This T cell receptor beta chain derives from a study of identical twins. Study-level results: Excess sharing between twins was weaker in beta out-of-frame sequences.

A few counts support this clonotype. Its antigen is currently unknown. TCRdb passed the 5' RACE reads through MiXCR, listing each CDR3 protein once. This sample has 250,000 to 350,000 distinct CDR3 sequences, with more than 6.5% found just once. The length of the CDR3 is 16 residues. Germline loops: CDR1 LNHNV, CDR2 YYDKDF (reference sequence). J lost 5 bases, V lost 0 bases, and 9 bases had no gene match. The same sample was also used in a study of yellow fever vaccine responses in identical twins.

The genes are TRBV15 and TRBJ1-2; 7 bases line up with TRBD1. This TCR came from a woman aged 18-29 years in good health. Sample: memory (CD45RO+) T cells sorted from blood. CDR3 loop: CATSRDRQGNTYGYTF. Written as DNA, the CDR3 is TGTGCCACCAGCAGAGATCGACAGGGCAATACGTATGGCTACACCTTC.